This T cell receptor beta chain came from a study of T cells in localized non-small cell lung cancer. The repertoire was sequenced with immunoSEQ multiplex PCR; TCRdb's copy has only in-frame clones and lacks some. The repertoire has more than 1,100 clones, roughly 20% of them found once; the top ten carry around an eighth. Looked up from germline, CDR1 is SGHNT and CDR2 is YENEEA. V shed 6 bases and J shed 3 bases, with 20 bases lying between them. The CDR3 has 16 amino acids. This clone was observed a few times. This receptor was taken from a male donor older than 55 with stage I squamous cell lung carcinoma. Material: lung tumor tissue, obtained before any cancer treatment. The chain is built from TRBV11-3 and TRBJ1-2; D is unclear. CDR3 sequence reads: CASSPILSGRYYGYTF. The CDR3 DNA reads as TGTGCCAGCAGTCCGATCCTATCCGGGAGATACTATGGCTACACCTTC.